The 32 T cell receptor beta chains below were found in one sample sequenced in a study of T cell responses to AZD1222 COVID-19 vaccine. Only in-frame clones appear in the TCRdb table, and some are missing; sequencing was by immunoSEQ multiplex PCR. Of over 130,000 clones listed, around 94% are singletons. The sequencing here drew on peripheral blood, taken 28 days after the second AZD1222 dose. Receptors were obtained from an adult who received the AZD1222 COVID-19 vaccine.

The rearrangement links TRBV6-5 to TRBJ1-5; possible D gene TRBD1, 5 bases. CDR3 length: 15 residues. The V end was cut by 6 bases, the J end by 2 bases, with 14 bases between. CDR1 and CDR2 (germline): MNHEY, SVGAGI. This CDR3 reads CASSSTGTGNQPQHF. The CDR3 region has the DNA TGTGCCAGCAGCAGTACCGGGACGGGCAATCAGCCCCAGCATTTT.

This clone was counted once. The V and J genes are TRBV20-1 and TRBJ1-1, with D possibly being TRBD1 (5 bases). CDR3 length: 11 amino acids. Germline CDR1 DFQATT, CDR2 SNEGSKA (reference sequence). The V gene lost 2 bases and the J gene lost 10 bases, with 11 bases spanning the gap. The CDR3 spells CSARQQVPAFF. The CDR3 coding sequence is TGCAGTGCTAGACAACAGGTTCCAGCTTTCTTT.

This chain connects TRBV10-1 to TRBJ1-4; D is possibly TRBD1 (5 bases). In germline, CDR1 is WNHNN, CDR2 SYGVQD (reference sequence). This CDR3 has 14 amino acids. The ends were cut back, 6 bases at V and 6 bases at J, with 14 bases in the middle. The CDR3 nucleotides are TGCGCCAGCAGCGGGACCACGGCGTATGAAAAACTGTTTTTT. Amino acids: CASSGTTAYEKLFF.

This clone showed up just once. The V and J genes are TRBV27 and TRBJ2-2; D is unresolved. CDR3 length: 12 amino acids. With 3 bases removed from V and 10 bases from J, the gap between germline ends came to 9 bases. Germline loops: CDR1 MNHEY, CDR2 SMNVEV (reference sequence). The CDR3 is CASSLDAAELFF. In DNA, the CDR3 is TGTGCCAGCAGTTTGGACGCGGCGGAGCTGTTTTTT.

V gene TRBV2 combines with J gene TRBJ1-2; D call uncertain. The CDR3 runs to 13 residues. CDR1 is SNHLY and CDR2 is FYNNEI in the germline V gene. Trimming left V 1 base short and J 1 base short, with 4 bases between. CDR3 sequence reads: CASSEDINYGYTF. The DNA of the CDR3 is TGTGCCAGCAGTGAAGACATTAACTATGGCTACACCTTC. Complete variable domain (other parts from reference TRBV2 and TRBJ1-2): EPEVTQTPSHQVTQMGQEVILRCVPISNHLYFYWYRQILGQKVEFLVSFYNNEISEKSEIFDDQFSVERPDGSNFTLKIRSTKLEDSAMYFCASSEDINYGYTFGSGTRLTVV.

This chain connects TRBV2 to TRBJ2-7, with D unclear. The CDR3 covers 12 residues. V shed 5 bases and J shed 2 bases, with 7 bases lying between them. The V gene's germline CDR1 is SNHLY and CDR2 FYNNEI. The CDR3 loop is CASSLETYEQYV. CDR3 nucleotide sequence: TGTGCCAGCAGTCTCGAAACCTACGAGCAGTACGTC.

This clone is labeled as medium-sized. V usage is TRBV6-2 or TRBV6-3 and J usage is TRBJ2-5; perhaps TRBD1 as D (6 bases). Per germline, CDR1 MNHEY and CDR2 SVGEGT. The length of the CDR3 is 14 residues. V gave up 2 bases and J gave up 2 bases, with 9 bases separating them. The CDR3 bases are TGTGCCAGCAGTTACGGACAGTATCAAGAGACCCAGTACTTC. Protein sequence: CASSYGQYQETQYF.

The genes are TRBV28 and TRBJ1-5; TRBD1 matches 9 bases. Germline loops: CDR1 MDHEN, CDR2 SYDVKM. V lost 5 bases to trimming and J lost 1 base; unmatched junction nucleotides: 6. The CDR3 is made up of 16 amino acids. This CDR3 is CASSDRGLTSNQPQHF. The CDR3 DNA reads as TGTGCCAGCAGTGACAGGGGGTTGACGAGCAATCAGCCCCAGCATTTT.

V gene TRBV27 combines with J gene TRBJ2-3; possible D gene TRBD2, 5 bases. The length of the CDR3 is 12 residues. Germline CDR1 and CDR2: MNHEY and SMNVEV (reference sequence). V shed 6 bases and J shed 1 base, with 5 bases lying between them. CDR3 DNA: TGTGCCAGCAGGAGGGGCACAGATACGCAGTATTTT. Residues: CASRRGTDTQYF.

This chain joins TRBV5-1 and TRBJ2-7, with D possibly matching TRBD1 (5 bases). V lost 0 bases, J lost 4 bases, and 5 bases lay in between. CDR1 and CDR2 from the germline V gene are SGHRS and YFSETQ. The CDR3 runs to 12 residues. This CDR3 reads CASSLEGYEQYF. The CDR3 DNA reads as TGCGCCAGCAGCTTGGAGGGGTACGAGCAGTACTTC.

The V and J genes are TRBV12-3 or TRBV12-4 and TRBJ2-4, with 7 nucleotides matching TRBD1. The length of the CDR3 is 13 residues. Losses at the gene ends were 6 bases for V and 10 bases for J; bases not matched to a gene: 9. Here the CDR3 DNA reads TGTGCCAGCAGCCCGGGACAGCAAGTGATTCAGTACTTC. Its protein product is CASSPGQQVIQYF.

The V call is TRBV2, the J call TRBJ1-6, with 10 nucleotides matching TRBD1. V gave up 2 bases and J gave up 9 bases; unmatched junction bases: 7. CDR3 length: 16 residues. Germline V lookup: CDR1 SNHLY, CDR2 FYNNEI. CDR3 bases: TGTGCCAGCAGTGAATTGGGGGACAGGGGTGCTTCACCCCTCCACTTT. The encoded protein is CASSELGDRGASPLHF.

This rearrangement joins TRBV5-4 to TRBJ2-7; 7 nucleotides align to TRBD1. The V and J ends lost 3 bases and 7 bases, in that order; junction bases with no gene match: 13. Germline-derived CDR1 and CDR2 are SGHNT and YYREEE (reference sequence). The CDR3 has 15 residues. The CDR3 protein is CASSSPGTALREQYF. The CDR3 DNA reads TGTGCCAGCAGCTCACCCGGGACAGCCCTTAGGGAGCAGTACTTC.

The chain has TRBV7-8 and TRBJ2-2; D gene ambiguous. The CDR3 is 13 residues long. V shed 6 bases and J shed 2 bases, with 7 bases lying between them. CDR1 and CDR2 from the germline V gene are SGHVS and FQNEAQ. The CDR3 bases are TGTGCCAGCAGAGGAATAAACACCGGGGAGCTGTTTTTT. This translates into CASRGINTGELFF.

This clone was seen once. This chain uses TRBV15 with TRBJ1-5, with 7 bases fitting TRBD1. This CDR3 region has 15 residues. Germline CDR1 and CDR2: LNHNV and YYDKDF (reference sequence). J lost 6 bases, V lost 0 bases, and 5 bases had no gene match. The CDR3 region has the DNA TGTGCCACCAGCAGAGAGAAAGGGGGCGGTCAGCCCCAGCATTTT. Its protein product is CATSREKGGGQPQHF.

Points on this clone: Other DNA sequences in the same sample also yield this CDR3. Here the CDR3 DNA reads TGTGCCAGCAGCCTCGGGCCTGAAGCTTTCTTT. This gives the protein CASSLGPEAFF. The chain recombines TRBV12-3 or TRBV12-4 with TRBJ1-1; D gene unclear. V lost 6 bases, J lost 6 bases, and 8 bases lay in between. CDR3 length equals 11 residues.

The gene calls are TRBV6-5 and TRBJ1-1; D perhaps matches TRBD1 (5 bases). The CDR3 contains 13 residues. With 2 bases removed from V and 5 bases from J, the gap between germline ends came to 9 bases. Germline V gene sequence: CDR1 MNHEY, CDR2 SVGAGI. The CDR3 DNA is TGTGCCAGCAGTTACCAGGGATGGACTGAAGCTTTCTTT. This codes for CASSYQGWTEAFF.

V usage is TRBV2 and J usage is TRBJ2-3, with TRBD1 identical over 7 bases. This CDR3 contains 14 residues. CDR1 SNHLY and CDR2 FYNNEI come from the germline V gene. The V gene end was trimmed by 7 bases and the J gene end by 3 bases; junction bases not matched to a gene: 7. The CDR3 sequence is CASTPDRRTDTQYF. The CDR3 region has the DNA TGTGCCAGCACTCCGGACAGGAGAACAGATACGCAGTATTTT.

This chain links TRBV7-3 with TRBJ2-3, with unresolved D. The CDR3 has 14 amino acids. V dropped 3 bases and J dropped 4 bases, with 11 bases sitting between them. Looked up from germline, CDR1 is SGHTA and CDR2 is FQGTGA. The DNA of the CDR3 is TGTGCCAGCAGCTTGTCGGTCGAGGCAGATACGCAGTATTTT. Translating it yields CASSLSVEADTQYF.

The rearrangement joins TRBV6-1 to TRBJ1-5; no clear D. The V gene's germline CDR1 is MNHNS and CDR2 SASEGT. The CDR3 has 16 residues. Trimming pared 3 bases from V and 3 bases from J, leaving 15 bases between. The CDR3 protein is CASSETWTGLNQPQHF. The CDR3 DNA sequence: TGTGCCAGCAGTGAGACCTGGACGGGCCTCAATCAGCCCCAGCATTTT.

The chain carries TRBV6-1 and TRBJ2-7; D gene uncertain. This CDR3 contains 13 residues. Trimming shortened V by 1 base and J by 1 base, and 5 bases separated the two germline ends. Looked up from germline, CDR1 is MNHNS and CDR2 is SASEGT. CDR3 sequence reads: CASSEGESYEQYF. The CDR3 DNA sequence: TGTGCCAGCAGTGAAGGGGAATCCTACGAGCAGTACTTC.

The chain couples TRBV18 to TRBJ1-1, with D perhaps TRBD1 (5 bases). The CDR3 runs 13 residues. Trimming stripped 2 bases from V and 5 bases from J, with 9 bases between. From germline, CDR1 is KGHSH and CDR2 LQKENI. The CDR3 protein is CASSPKGTTEAFF. The CDR3 DNA reads as TGTGCCAGCTCACCAAAGGGGACTACTGAAGCTTTCTTT.

CDR3 bases: TGTGCCAGCAGCCCGCGGGACAGTGAGACCCAGTACTTC. Amino acids: CASSPRDSETQYF. The chain carries TRBV7-3 and TRBJ2-5, with TRBD1 as a possible D gene (7 bases). With 5 bases removed from V and 5 bases from J, the gap between germline ends came to 12 bases. CDR3 length: 13 residues. The germline CDR1 and CDR2 sequences are SGHTA and FQGTGA.

V usage is TRBV9 and J usage is TRBJ2-1, with 7 bases that match TRBD1. V gave up 0 bases and J gave up 2 bases; unmatched junction bases: 5. The CDR3 is made up of 16 amino acids. Per the germline V gene, CDR1 is SGDLS and CDR2 is YYNGEE. CDR3 amino acids: CASSVATGTAYNEQFF. The CDR3 DNA reads as TGTGCCAGCAGCGTAGCAACAGGGACAGCCTACAATGAGCAGTTCTTC.

The rearrangement joins TRBV6-2 or TRBV6-3 to TRBJ2-1; 9 nucleotides line up with TRBD2. The length of the CDR3 is 15 residues. V lost 4 bases and J lost 10; bases outside the gene matches: 11. CDR1 and CDR2 from the germline V gene are MNHEY and SVGEGT. CDR3 in amino acids: CASSWTSAVEGEQFF. Written as DNA, the CDR3 is TGTGCCAGCAGTTGGACTAGCGCCGTCGAAGGCGAGCAGTTCTTC.

In this sample, this clone turned up once. V gene TRBV28 combines with J gene TRBJ1-2, with 7 bases matching TRBD1. CDR1 is MDHEN and CDR2 is SYDVKM in the germline V gene. Unmatched junction bases numbered 7, after V lost 5 bases and J lost 7 bases. The CDR3 is 13 residues long. The CDR3 nucleotides are TGTGCCAGCAGTCCCAGACAGGGAGGTGGCTACACCTTC. Encoded protein: CASSPRQGGGYTF.

J is TRBJ1-4 and V is TRBV19, with TRBD1 matching 9 bases. V shed 11 bases, J shed 6 bases, and the junction held 10 bases outside the gene matches. CDR1 is LNHDA and CDR2 is SQIVND in the germline V gene (reference sequence). The CDR3 has 14 residues. The CDR3, as DNA: TGTGCCTGCCGGGACAGGGTTGTTGATGAAAAACTGTTTTTT. It is translated as CACRDRVVDEKLFF.

In its sample, this clone is medium-sized. This rearrangement joins TRBV7-5 to TRBJ2-1; the D call TRBD2 from the table was never checked on the DNA. TRBV7-5 is a recognized pseudogene. The CDR3 is made up of 15 amino acids. CDR3 loop: CARSPVSLAWDEQFF. The CDR3 region has the DNA TGTGCCAGAAGCCCCGTATCGCTAGCCTGGGATGAGCAGTTCTTC.

V usage is TRBV28 and J usage is TRBJ1-2; 8 nucleotides align to TRBD1. CDR3 length: 12 residues. Trimming cost V 9 bases and J 8 bases; bases outside gene matches: 8. Germline V CDR1 and CDR2: MDHEN, SYDVKM. CDR3 sequence reads: CASRGQGVGYTF. CDR3 DNA sequence: TGTGCCAGTCGTGGACAGGGTGTGGGCTACACCTTC.

The J gene is TRBJ2-3, the V gene TRBV10-1, with D perhaps being TRBD1 or TRBD2 (5 bases each). V was trimmed by 6 bases and J by 2 bases, leaving 12 bases between them. The CDR3 sequence is 14 residues long. The germline CDR1 and CDR2 sequences are WNHNN and SYGVQD (reference sequence). The CDR3 is CASSSGTTTDTQYF. In DNA form, the CDR3 reads TGCGCCAGCAGCTCCGGGACCACCACAGATACGCAGTATTTT.

The V call is TRBV18, the J call TRBJ1-3, with D possibly being TRBD1 (5 bases). The CDR3 spans 17 residues. Germline V lookup: CDR1 KGHSH, CDR2 LQKENI. The germline V and J ends were trimmed by 3 bases and 7 bases, with 22 bases remaining between them. This CDR3 reads CASSPTTVQGLTNTIYF. CDR3 sequence (DNA): TGTGCCAGCTCACCGACCACCGTCCAGGGCCTAACTAACACCATATATTTT.

This sequence joins TRBV19 and TRBJ1-4; D remains ambiguous. V was trimmed by 6 bases and J by 10 bases, leaving 18 bases between them. Germline CDR1 LNHDA, CDR2 SQIVND (reference sequence). The CDR3 has 14 amino acids. This chain's CDR3 is CASRTTTGGRKLFF. CDR3 nucleotide sequence: TGTGCCAGTAGAACGACCACCGGAGGGAGAAAACTGTTTTTT.